This is a list of T cell receptor beta chains from one sample in a study of OX40 agonist ivuxolimab in advanced cancers. Measured with immunoSEQ multiplex PCR; TCRdb has only the in-frame clones, and not every one. This sample has about 11,000 clones, with less than 80% found just once. Here the sequenced sample was CD4+ or CD8+ T cells sorted from blood, taken in a trial of the OX40 agonist ivuxolimab. Receptors were obtained from an adult with an advanced solid tumor such as melanoma, head and neck, liver or kidney cancer. The CDR3 runs from the conserved cysteine through the conserved F or W. D genes are given only for firm matches. Only part of the rows carry a size: once, few, many, or a class if the clone is expanded.

cdr3_nt,cdr3_aa,clone_size,d_call,j_call,v_call
TGTGCCAGTGGCCTAGTTAGCACCGGGGAGCTGTTTTTT,CASGLVSTGELFF,-,-,TRBJ2-2,TRBV19
TGTGCCAGCCTCGGACTAGCGGTATACGAGCAGTACTTC,CASLGLAVYEQYF,-,TRBD2,TRBJ2-7,TRBV28
TGTGCCAGCAGCAAAAGTGGAACAGGGAGGAGACTACCTGACGAGCAGTACTTC,CASSKSGTGRRLPDEQYF,-,-,TRBJ2-7,TRBV21-1
TGTGCCAGCAGTCCACTACCCCAGACAGGGGTAAACAATGAGCAGTTCTTC,CASSPLPQTGVNNEQFF,-,TRBD1,TRBJ2-1,TRBV27
TGTGCCAGCAGCCCAGATCTAACTAGCGGGGAGCTGTTTTTT,CASSPDLTSGELFF,-,-,TRBJ2-2,TRBV5-4
TGTGCCAGCAGTTGGGCTACCAACTACTACAATGAGCAGTTCTTC,CASSWATNYYNEQFF,once,-,TRBJ2-1,TRBV6-5
TGTGCTAGTGGTCTAGACTCGGTCAGGGGGCAACGCTCTGGAAACACCATATATTTT,CASGLDSVRGQRSGNTIYF,few,TRBD1,TRBJ1-3,TRBV12-5
TGTGCCAGCAGCTGGAGGCTACCAAGCTCCTACAATGAGCAGTTCTTC,CASSWRLPSSYNEQFF,-,-,TRBJ2-1,TRBV7-3
TGTGCCAGCAGTGCCCTTGGGGGACTCGGGAAGGACATTCAGTACTTC,CASSALGGLGKDIQYF,once,-,TRBJ2-4,TRBV6-1
TGTGCCTGGAAAGTAAGGAGGGCCTATAATTCACCCCTCCACTTT,CAWKVRRAYNSPLHF,-,-,TRBJ1-6,TRBV30
TGTGCCAGTATGGCCTGGACAGACAACAATCAGCCCCAGCATTTT,CASMAWTDNNQPQHF,-,-,TRBJ1-5,TRBV19
TGTGCCAGCAGCTTAGAAGCCGGAATCCTCTCCTACGAGCAGTACTTC,CASSLEAGILSYEQYF,once,-,TRBJ2-7,TRBV7-9